The rows below give T cell receptor beta chains drawn from one sample of a study of blood T cell repertoires in COVID-19. This table comes from immunoSEQ multiplex PCR, and its TCRdb copy is limited to in-frame clones, with some not included. The repertoire includes 45,000 to 70,000 clones, just under 90% of them detected once, and roughly 6.5% sits in the top ten. Sample: peripheral blood. The receptors were sampled from a woman aged 60 to 75 with COVID-19, enrolled during active disease. Both conserved end residues are part of each CDR3. A D gene is named only where the DNA matches it firmly. Clone sizes are given selectively: once, few, many, or a class where the clone is expanded.

TRBD2	15	TRBV20-1	once	TRBJ2-1	TGCAGTGCTAGTGCACGACTAGCGGGTTACAATGAGCAGTTCTTC	CSASARLAGYNEQFF
TRBD2	15	TRBV6-5	.	TRBJ2-1	TGTGCCAGCAGTTTGACTAGCGGGAGGCTTAATGAGCAGTTCTTC	CASSLTSGRLNEQFF
TRBD2	13	TRBV14	.	TRBJ2-7	TGTGCCAGCAGCCAAGCTTTCGGGGGGGAGCAGTACTTC	CASSQAFGGEQYF
TRBD1	14	TRBV30	.	TRBJ1-6	TGTGCCTGGAGCGAGGGACAGGGTAACTCACCCCTCCACTTT	CAWSEGQGNSPLHF
TRBD1	13	TRBV19	.	TRBJ2-1	TGTGCCAGCACGCCCACAGGGGACAATGAGCAGTTCTTC	CASTPTGDNEQFF
.	13	TRBV2	once	TRBJ1-2	TGTGCCACCGATAGGGGGGGGACGGGCGGCTACACCTTC	CATDRGGTGGYTF
.	16	TRBV9	.	TRBJ2-3	TGTGCCAGCAGCGTAGATAGCCGTCCTAGCACAGATACGCAGTATTTT	CASSVDSRPSTDTQYF
.	14	TRBV30	.	TRBJ1-2	TGTGCCTGGAGTGTACCGAGTTCCCGCTATGGCTACACCTTC	CAWSVPSSRYGYTF
TRBD1	16	TRBV5-6	.	TRBJ1-3	TGTGCCAGCAGCTTTCTCAACAGGGGGACTGGAAACACCATATATTTT	CASSFLNRGTGNTIYF
.	12	TRBV6-1	.	TRBJ1-5	TGTGCCAGCAGTGAATCTTTTCAGCCCCAGCATTTT	CASSESFQPQHF
.	14	TRBV7-9	.	TRBJ2-2	TGTGCCAGCAGCTTAGCCCAGGGTGCCGGGGAGCTGTTTTTT	CASSLAQGAGELFF
.	13	TRBV19	.	TRBJ1-4	TGTGCCAGTAGTATAGTTGTATTTGAAAAACTGTTTTTT	CASSIVVFEKLFF
TRBD2	17	TRBV3-1/TRBV3-2	once	TRBJ2-3	TGTGCCAGCAGCCAAGAATGGCTAGCGGGAGGCACAGATACGCAGTATTTT	CASSQEWLAGGTDTQYF
.	15	TRBV3-1/TRBV3-2	.	TRBJ1-1	TGTGCCAGCAGCCAAGGGCGGGGGGCGGCCACTGAAGCTTTCTTT	CASSQGRGAATEAFF
TRBD2	16	TRBV2	.	TRBJ2-7	TGTGCCAGCAGCGACGGGACTAGCGGGAGACTCTACGAGCAGTACTTC	CASSDGTSGRLYEQYF
.	15	TRBV4-1	.	TRBJ1-2	TGCGCCAGCAGCCAAGATCGAATAGGGAGCTATGGCTACACCTTC	CASSQDRIGSYGYTF